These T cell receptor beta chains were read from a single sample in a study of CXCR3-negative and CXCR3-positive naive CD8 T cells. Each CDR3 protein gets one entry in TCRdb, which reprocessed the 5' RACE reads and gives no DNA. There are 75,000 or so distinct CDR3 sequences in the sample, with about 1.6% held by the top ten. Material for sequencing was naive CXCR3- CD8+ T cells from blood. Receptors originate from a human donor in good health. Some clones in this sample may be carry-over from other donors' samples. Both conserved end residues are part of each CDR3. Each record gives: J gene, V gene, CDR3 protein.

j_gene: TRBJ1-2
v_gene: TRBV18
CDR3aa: CASSPPQVDGYTF

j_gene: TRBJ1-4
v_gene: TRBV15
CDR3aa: CATSTRASTNEKLFF

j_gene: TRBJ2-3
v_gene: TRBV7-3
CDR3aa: CASSPSGRREDTQYF

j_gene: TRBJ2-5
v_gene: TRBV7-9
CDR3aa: CASSSSAVETQYF

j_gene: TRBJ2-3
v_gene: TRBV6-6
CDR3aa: CASSYSLGTQYF

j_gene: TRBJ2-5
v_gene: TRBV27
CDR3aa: CASSPGGWETQYF

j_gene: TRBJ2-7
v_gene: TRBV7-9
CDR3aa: CASSLGTGGEQYF

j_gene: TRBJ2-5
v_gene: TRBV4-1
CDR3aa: CASSQGMVGLPHETQYF

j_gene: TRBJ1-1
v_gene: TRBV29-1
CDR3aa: CSVEREVGLTEAFF

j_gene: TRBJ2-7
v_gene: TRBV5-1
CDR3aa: CASSPARVSSYEQYF

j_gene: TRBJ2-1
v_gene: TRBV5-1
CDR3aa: CASSMGGEQFF

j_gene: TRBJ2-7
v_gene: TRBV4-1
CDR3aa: CASSQDGGDNYEQYF

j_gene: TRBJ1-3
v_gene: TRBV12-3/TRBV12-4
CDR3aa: CASRTQAAGNTIYF

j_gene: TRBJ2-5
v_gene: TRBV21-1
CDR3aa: CASSKAGETQYF

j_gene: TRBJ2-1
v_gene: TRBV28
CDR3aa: CATIVREAYNEQFF

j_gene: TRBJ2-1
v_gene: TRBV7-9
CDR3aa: CASSLGEGSPYNEQFF

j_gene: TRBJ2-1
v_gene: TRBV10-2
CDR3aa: CASSGSPTSGTNHGRGQFF

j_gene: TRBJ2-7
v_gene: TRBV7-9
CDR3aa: CASSSFRGETADYEQYF

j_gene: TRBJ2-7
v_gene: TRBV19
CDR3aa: CASSIDELAGRYEQYF

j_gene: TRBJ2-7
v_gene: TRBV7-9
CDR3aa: CASSPPYQGASYEQYF

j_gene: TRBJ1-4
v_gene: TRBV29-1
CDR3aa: CSVEGQGLDEKQFF

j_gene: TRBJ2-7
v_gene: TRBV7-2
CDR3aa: CASSYTGGSYEQYF

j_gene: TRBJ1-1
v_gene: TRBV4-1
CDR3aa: CASSQEVTGPTMNTEAFF

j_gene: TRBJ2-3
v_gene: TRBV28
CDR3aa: CASSLRLATDTQYF